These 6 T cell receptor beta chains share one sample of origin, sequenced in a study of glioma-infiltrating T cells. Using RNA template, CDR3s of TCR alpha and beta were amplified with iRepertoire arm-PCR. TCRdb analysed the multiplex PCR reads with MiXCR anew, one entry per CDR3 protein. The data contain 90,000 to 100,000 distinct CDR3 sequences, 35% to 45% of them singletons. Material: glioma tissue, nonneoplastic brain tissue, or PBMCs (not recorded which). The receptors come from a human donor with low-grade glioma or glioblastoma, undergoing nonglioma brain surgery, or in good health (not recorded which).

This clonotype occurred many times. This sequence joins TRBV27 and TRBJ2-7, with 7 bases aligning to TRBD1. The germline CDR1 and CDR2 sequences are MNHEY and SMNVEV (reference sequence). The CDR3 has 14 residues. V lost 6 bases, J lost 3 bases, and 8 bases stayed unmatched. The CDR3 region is CASRLMTGNYEQYF. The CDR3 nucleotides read TGTGCCAGCAGACTAATGACAGGGAACTACGAGCAGTACTTC.

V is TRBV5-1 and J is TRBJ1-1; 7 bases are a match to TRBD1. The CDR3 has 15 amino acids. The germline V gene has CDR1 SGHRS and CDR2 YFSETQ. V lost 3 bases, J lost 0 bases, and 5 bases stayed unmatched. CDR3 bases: TGCGCCAGCAGCTCCGGACAGGTGATGAACACTGAAGCTTTCTTT. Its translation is CASSSGQVMNTEAFF.

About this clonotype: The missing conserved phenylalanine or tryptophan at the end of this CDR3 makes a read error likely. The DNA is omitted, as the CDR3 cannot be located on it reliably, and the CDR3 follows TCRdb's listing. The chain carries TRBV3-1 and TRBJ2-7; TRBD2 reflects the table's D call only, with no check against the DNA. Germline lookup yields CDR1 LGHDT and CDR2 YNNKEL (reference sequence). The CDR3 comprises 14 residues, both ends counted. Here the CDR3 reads CASSIDGRSREQHY.

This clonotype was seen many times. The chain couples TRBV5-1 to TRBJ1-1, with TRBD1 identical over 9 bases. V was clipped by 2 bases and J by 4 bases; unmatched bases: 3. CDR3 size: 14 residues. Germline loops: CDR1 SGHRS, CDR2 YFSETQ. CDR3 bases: TGCGCCAGCAGCTTACAGGGGGCCGGCACTGAAGCTTTCTTT. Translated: CASSLQGAGTEAFF.

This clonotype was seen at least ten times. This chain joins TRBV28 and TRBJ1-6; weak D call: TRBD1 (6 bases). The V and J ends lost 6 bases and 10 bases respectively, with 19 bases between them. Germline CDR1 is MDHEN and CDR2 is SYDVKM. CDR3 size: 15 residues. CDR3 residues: CASSVQGLVQSPLHF. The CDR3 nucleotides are TGTGCCAGCAGCGTACAGGGTTTGGTCCAATCACCCCTCCACTTT.

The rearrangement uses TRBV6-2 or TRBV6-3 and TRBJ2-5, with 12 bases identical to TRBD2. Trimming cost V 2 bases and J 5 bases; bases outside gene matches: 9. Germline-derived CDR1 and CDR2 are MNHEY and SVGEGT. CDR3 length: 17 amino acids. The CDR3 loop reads CASSYAASGRAAETQYF. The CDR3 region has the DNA TGTGCCAGCAGTTACGCCGCTAGCGGGAGGGCCGCCGAGACCCAGTACTTC.